The clone carrying this T cell receptor (beta chain) came up a few times. Its target is not known. Trimming took off 4 bases at V and 7 bases at J, with 14 bases between the two ends. Germline CDR1 and CDR2: SGHNT and YENEEA. The CDR3 totals 13 residues. TCRdb re-derived calls from the RACE reads in MiXCR, one entry per CDR3 protein. The data hold 150,000 to 200,000 distinct CDR3 sequences, with roughly 14% observed a single time. These data originate in a study of human T cells and chemical hapten exposure. Study results and limitations: TCRs at a frequency above 1 in 1000 stayed unchanged with DPC sensitization.

As for time point: patch test 1, 2 weeks after DPC sensitization. Noted treatment: therapeutic diphenylcyclopropenone sensitization with weekly scalp DPC. The input for sequencing was whole blood, taken in connection with sensitization to the hapten diphenylcyclopropenone (DPC). The rearrangement joins TRBV11-3 to TRBJ2-7, with a weak D call TRBD1 (6 bases). The clonotype originates from a woman aged 25 to 39 with alopecia areata. Some clones in this sample may be carry-over from other donors' samples. The CDR3 spells CASSSGQTGEQYF. CDR3 DNA: TGTGCCAGCAGCTCAGGACAGACTGGGGAGCAGTACTTC.